The rows below give T cell receptor beta chains drawn from one sample of a study of CD8+CD57+ T cells in acquired aplastic anemia. One entry per CDR3 protein, called by TCRdb with MiXCR from the reads. The sample comprises around 140,000 distinct CDR3 sequences, about 40% of which are singletons, and roughly 8.1% rests with the top ten. Input material: sorted CD4+, CD8+, or CD8+CD57+ T cells (not recorded which) from PBMCs. These receptors all come from a human donor in good health, serving as a control. The CDR3 runs from the conserved cysteine through the conserved F or W. D genes are given only for firm matches. Clone size appears in some rows only: once, few, many, or a class for an expanded clone.

d_call clone_size j_call v_call cdr3_aa cdr3_nt
TRBD1 - TRBJ2-7 TRBV19 CASRGSDRTNEQYF TGTGCCAGTAGAGGATCGGACAGGACGAACGAGCAGTACTTC
- - TRBJ2-7 TRBV19 CASSIGGHYEQYF TGTGCCAGTAGTATCGGGGGACACTACGAGCAGTACTTC
- - TRBJ1-6 TRBV18 CASSLRTEDNSPLHF TGTGCCAGCTCACTGAGGACTGAAGATAATTCACCCCTCCACTTT
- many TRBJ2-1 TRBV7-9 CASSLKRGEDSSYNEQFF TGTGCCAGCAGCCTCAAAAGGGGTGAGGATAGCTCCTACAATGAGCAGTTCTTC
- many TRBJ1-2 TRBV18 CASSEPDAYGYTF TGTGCCAGCTCAGAACCGGACGCCTATGGCTACACCTTC
- - TRBJ2-5 TRBV18 CASSRFGGLETQNF TGTGCCAGCTCACGGTTCGGGGGCTTGGAGACCCAGAACTTC
- few TRBJ1-2 TRBV10-3 CAISPAGTRYGYTF TGTGCCATCAGTCCGGCGGGAACTCGCTATGGCTACACCTTC
TRBD2 few TRBJ2-3 TRBV25-1 CASSQSLRGGGLAGRYSTDTQYF TGTGCCAGCAGCCAATCACTCCGTGGTGGTGGGCTAGCGGGAAGGTATAGCACAGATACACAGTATTTT
- many TRBJ2-3 TRBV9 CASSVAPGTTDTQYF TGTGCCAGCAGCGTAGCCCCGGGAACGACAGATACGCAGTATTTT
- many TRBJ1-1 TRBV20-1 CSDRNTEAFF TGCAGTGATAGGAACACTGAAGCTTTCTTT
- many TRBJ2-1 TRBV20-1 CSAHRRGYNEQFF TGCAGTGCCCACCGACGGGGTTACAATGAGCAGTTCTTC
TRBD2 few TRBJ2-5 TRBV7-2 CASSLARLAVETQYF TGTGCCAGCAGCTTAGCGCGACTAGCGGTCGAGACCCAGTACTTC
- - TRBJ1-5 TRBV19 CASSMLAQQPQHF TGTGCCAGTAGTATGCTAGCACAACAGCCCCAGCATTTT
- many TRBJ2-7 TRBV5-1 CASSPTGTRDEQYF TGCGCCAGCAGCCCAACCGGGACTCGCGACGAGCAGTACTTC
- many TRBJ1-5 TRBV19 CASSRGRLKSQHF TGTGCCAGTAGCCGGGGACGGTTGAAATCCCAGCATTTT
- - TRBJ2-3 TRBV19 CASRPSGSTDTQYF TGTGCCAGTAGGCCCAGCGGTAGCACAGATACGCAGTATTTT
TRBD1 - TRBJ1-2 TRBV10-3 CAISEPGQGGGSYTF TGTGCCATCAGTGAACCGGGACAGGGGGGTGGAAGCTACACCTTC
TRBD2 few TRBJ2-3 TRBV6-1 CASSGGGGPRDTQYF TGTGCCAGCAGTGGGGGCGGGGGGCCGAGAGATACGCAGTATTTT
- few TRBJ1-6 TRBV24-1 CATSDTGPNSPLHF TGTGCCACCAGTGATACAGGACCGAATTCACCCCTCCACTTT
TRBD1 - TRBJ2-5 TRBV20-1 CSASQPGTGGFETQYF TGCAGTGCTAGCCAACCCGGGACAGGGGGATTTGAGACCCAGTACTTC
TRBD1 - TRBJ1-4 TRBV5-6 CASSFRGQGAEKLFF TGTGCCAGCAGCTTCCGTGGGCAGGGGGCGGAAAAACTGTTTTTT
- few TRBJ1-1 TRBV24-1 CATSDFTGSEAFF TGTGCCACCAGTGATTTTACAGGGTCTGAAGCTTTCTTT
TRBD1 many TRBJ2-1 TRBV9 CASSVGGGMIGQFF TGTGCCAGCAGCGTAGGAGGGGGCATGATAGGGCAGTTCTTC
TRBD1 - TRBJ1-6 TRBV19 CASRPTGVNSPLHF TGTGCCAGCCGTCCGACAGGGGTTAATTCACCCCTCCACTTT
TRBD2 many TRBJ2-5 TRBV24-1 CATSGFWSSGRETQYF TGTGCCACCAGTGGTTTTTGGTCTAGCGGGAGGGAGACCCAGTACTTC
TRBD1 few TRBJ2-1 TRBV5-6 CASSFTGVRSEQLF TGTGCCAGCAGCTTCACAGGGGTACGGAGTGAGCAGCTCTTC
TRBD1 once TRBJ1-4 TRBV24-1 CATSDFDSGTGGQLPTNEKLFF TGTGCCACCAGTGACTTTGACTCCGGGACAGGGGGCCAATTACCAACTAATGAAAAACTGTTTTTT
- many TRBJ1-2 TRBV20-1 CSALDLNNYGYTF TGCAGTGCACTCGACCTGAATAACTATGGCTACACCTTC
- - TRBJ1-1 TRBV11-2 CASSPDTEASF TGTGCCAGCAGCCCAGACACTGAAGCTTCCTTT
- - TRBJ1-3 TRBV7-5 CTSVPAVKQYRDSGNTIYF -
- many TRBJ2-3 TRBV5-1 CASSRLLAKVADTQYF TGCGCCAGCTCCCGACTACTAGCAAAGGTGGCAGATACGCAGTATTTT
- few TRBJ1-1 TRBV24-1 CATSESWGSEAFF TGTGCCACCAGTGAATCATGGGGCAGTGAAGCTTTCTTT
- many TRBJ1-2 TRBV7-9 CASSLSRDTNYGYTF TGTGCCAGCAGCTTAAGTCGGGACACTAACTATGGCTACACCTTC
TRBD1 few TRBJ1-4 TRBV30 CAWSVLAGTGGVREKLFF TGTGCCTGGAGTGTCCTTGCCGGGACAGGGGGCGTAAGGGAAAAACTGTTTTTT
- many TRBJ2-1 TRBV7-9 CASSELADEQFF TGTGCCAGCAGCGAATTAGCAGATGAGCAGTTCTTC
TRBD1 many TRBJ2-3 TRBV7-8 CASSLAVWTGTITDTQYF TGTGCCAGCAGCTTAGCCGTTTGGACAGGAACCATCACAGATACGCAGTATTTT
TRBD1 - TRBJ2-7 TRBV10-3 CAISNTGTGFHEQYF TGTGCCATCAGTAACACCGGGACAGGGTTCCACGAGCAGTACTTC
TRBD1 many TRBJ1-2 TRBV4-1 CASSQTGGRYGYTF TGCGCCAGCAGCCAAACAGGGGGACGATATGGCTACACCTTC
- many TRBJ1-5 TRBV3-1 CASSSSPNQPQHF TGTGCCAGCAGCTCATCCCCCAATCAGCCCCAGCATTTT
- - TRBJ2-5 TRBV18 CASSPVPGSQETQYF TGTGCCAGCTCACCCGTCCCAGGGTCCCAAGAGACCCAGTACTTC
- many TRBJ1-6 TRBV7-2 CASSLLEGSPLHF TGTGCCAGCAGCTTACTTGAAGGCTCACCCCTCCACTTT
- many TRBJ2-2 TRBV2 CASSEALPSGELFF TGTGCCAGCAGTGAAGCGCTCCCGTCCGGGGAGCTGTTTTTT
- - TRBJ1-6 TRBV29-1 CSVAEIDNSPLHF TGCAGCGTAGCAGAGATTGATAATTCACCCCTCCACTTT
- - TRBJ2-3 TRBV10-2 CARSGRGLTDTQYF TGCGCCAGAAGTGGGCGGGGTTTGACAGATACGCAGTATTTT
- many TRBJ2-1 TRBV10-1 CAGILRGQGNEQFF TGCGCCGGCATCCTCCGGGGACAAGGCAATGAGCAGTTCTTC
TRBD1 - TRBJ2-5 TRBV15 CATSSLTGGLRETQYF TGTGCCACCAGCAGTCTGACAGGGGGCTTGAGGGAGACCCAGTACTTC
TRBD2 - TRBJ2-5 TRBV10-2 CASSPTGLAGDTQYF TGCGCCAGCAGCCCCACGGGACTAGCGGGAGATACCCAGTACTTC
TRBD1 - TRBJ1-2 TRBV2 CAIKGAPYGYTF TGTGCCATCAAGGGGGCACCCTATGGCTACACCTTC
TRBD1 - TRBJ2-7 TRBV19 CASSTRTGASYEQYF TGTGCCAGTAGTACGCGGACAGGGGCGTCCTACGAGCAGTACTTC
TRBD1 - TRBJ1-2 TRBV15 CATSRDRSRTGTGYTF TGTGCCACCAGCAGAGATCGTTCGCGGACAGGGACTGGCTACACCTTC